A selection of T cell receptor beta chains follows, all from one sample in a study of breast tumors, draining lymph nodes, adjacent tissues. One entry per CDR3 protein results from TCRdb running MiXCR on the multiplex PCR reads. The sample lists roughly 260,000 distinct CDR3 sequences, over 30% occurring once. Sequencing input: axillary lymph node tissue. The receptor source for this set is a female donor with breast cancer. Some clones in this sample may be carry-over from other donors' samples. Each CDR3 is given with its conserved first and last residue. Fields, in order: D gene, clone size, V gene, J gene, CDR3 protein, CDR3 DNA. A D gene is named only where the DNA matches it firmly. Only some rows state a clone size, as once, few, many or a class for expanded clones.

-	once	TRBV7-6	TRBJ1-5	CASTIGNQPQHF	TGTGCCAGCACCATCGGCAATCAGCCCCAGCATTTT
TRBD2	many	TRBV10-3	TRBJ2-1	CAISESGLAGNNEQFF	TGTGCCATCAGTGAGTCCGGACTAGCGGGGAACAATGAGCAGTTCTTC
-	many	TRBV9	TRBJ2-1	CASSVGIERNEQFF	TGTGCCAGCAGCGTAGGGATAGAGCGCAATGAGCAGTTCTTC
TRBD2	-	TRBV11-3	TRBJ2-1	CANSLGGTSSDEQFF	TGTGCCAACAGCTTAGGGGGGACTAGCTCAGATGAGCAGTTCTTC
-	-	TRBV6-2/TRBV6-3	TRBJ2-3	CASSHSTLPGSTDTQYF	TGTGCCAGCAGTCACTCCACGCTACCGGGTAGCACAGATACGCAGTATTTT
-	-	TRBV2	TRBJ1-4	CASRVTWGEKLFF	TGTGCCAGCAGGGTTACTTGGGGCGAAAAACTGTTTTTT
TRBD2	many	TRBV5-1	TRBJ2-7	CASSPRASGRASEQYF	TGCGCCAGCAGCCCCCGGGCTAGCGGGAGGGCCAGCGAGCAGTACTTC
-	-	TRBV2	TRBJ1-6	CASWLPGQKSPLHF	TGCGCCAGCTGGTTGCCAGGGCAGAAGTCACCCCTCCACTTT
-	few	TRBV4-1	TRBJ1-1	CASSQVGGGGRKTEAFF	TGCGCCAGCAGCCAAGTCGGGGGGGGCGGGAGGAAAACTGAAGCTTTCTTT
-	many	TRBV7-3	TRBJ2-1	CASSLAGTSYNEQFF	TGTGCCAGCAGCTTAGCCGGGACTTCATACAATGAGCAGTTCTTC
-	many	TRBV2	TRBJ2-7	CASSSRLDGEQYF	TGTGCCAGCAGTTCTCGCCTAGATGGAGAGCAGTACTTC
-	many	TRBV5-6	TRBJ2-3	CASSFEGVGTQYF	TGTGCCAGCAGCTTTGAGGGAGTGGGTACGCAGTATTTT
-	many	TRBV9	TRBJ1-3	CASSAGQPGNTIYF	TGTGCCAGCAGCGCCGGACAGCCCGGAAACACCATATATTTT
TRBD1	many	TRBV30	TRBJ2-5	CAWSPAWTGGHDETQYF	TGTGCCTGGAGCCCAGCATGGACAGGGGGCCATGATGAGACCCAGTACTTC
TRBD1	many	TRBV5-1	TRBJ2-7	CASSPGGLRYEQYF	TGTGCCAGCAGCCCAGGGGGTCTCAGGTACGAGCAGTACTTC
-	many	TRBV15	TRBJ1-6	CATSREGDSPLHF	TGTGCCACCAGCAGAGAAGGGGATTCACCCCTCCACTTT
TRBD1	many	TRBV4-2	TRBJ1-4	CASSQEDRGGEKLFF	TGTGCCAGCAGCCAAGAAGACAGGGGAGGAGAAAAACTGTTTTTT
TRBD1	many	TRBV11-2	TRBJ1-4	CASSRPGTGREKLFF	TGTGCCAGCAGCCGGCCCGGGACAGGGAGAGAAAAACTGTTTTTT
-	many	TRBV7-8	TRBJ1-5	CASSLGARTNQPQHF	TGTGCCAGCAGCTTAGGGGCCAGGACAAATCAGCCCCAGCATTTT
-	many	TRBV7-2	TRBJ2-7	CASSPLPGFYEQYF	TGTGCCAGCAGCCCCTTACCAGGATTCTACGAGCAGTACTTC
-	once	TRBV12-2	TRBJ2-1	CASRFPGLARYNEQFF	TGTGCAAGTCGCTTTCCGGGACTAGCGCGCTACAATGAGCAGTTCTTC
TRBD1	-	TRBV9	TRBJ1-1	CVSSVQLQGAVSMNTEAFF	TGTGTCAGCAGCGTCCAACTCCAGGGGGCCGTGTCGATGAACACTGAAGCTTTCTTT
TRBD1	many	TRBV5-1	TRBJ1-5	CASSVGQGDQPQHF	TGCGCCAGCAGCGTCGGACAGGGCGATCAGCCCCAGCATTTT
-	many	TRBV5-1	TRBJ2-2	CASSLIGTNTGELFF	TGCGCCAGCAGCTTGATAGGGACGAACACCGGGGAGCTGTTTTTT
-	few	TRBV19	TRBJ1-1	CASSIQAGEAFF	TGTGCCAGTAGTATTCAGGCGGGGGAGGCTTTCTTT
-	many	TRBV20-1	TRBJ2-7	CSASKTPGEQYF	TGCAGTGCTAGTAAGACCCCGGGGGAGCAGTACTTC
-	many	TRBV10-3	TRBJ1-2	CAISAMGRASLGYTF	TGTGCCATCAGTGCGATGGGGAGGGCGTCTCTTGGCTACACCTTC